These 19 T cell receptor beta chains share one sample of origin, sequenced in a study of T cells in Graves' hyperthyroidism and ophthalmopathy. TCR beta CDR3 regions were amplified from RNA transcripts. When the TCR CDR3 underwent first-round RT-PCR, the HTBI primer set was used. TCRdb independently ran MiXCR on the multiplex PCR reads; one entry per CDR3 protein. The table shows 300,000 or so distinct CDR3 sequences, with 18% occurring only once. The sequencing sample was made of blood. The receptors were sampled from a woman between 50 and 59 years old with Graves' hyperthyroidism.

This clonotype was counted a few times. This chain links TRBV7-9 with TRBJ1-3; the match to TRBD1 covers 7 bases. With 5 bases clipped from V and 2 bases from J, the junction kept 3 bases outside the gene matches. There are 14 residues in the CDR3. Germline V lookup: CDR1 SEHNR, CDR2 FQNEAQ (reference sequence). CDR3 loop: CASSATGAGNTIYF. DNA for the CDR3: TGTGCCAGCAGCGCTACAGGGGCTGGAAACACCATATATTTT.

In its sample, this clonotype was seen many times. This sequence joins TRBV30 and TRBJ2-2; D may be TRBD2 (6 bases). V was cut by 3 bases and J by 13 bases, with 21 bases left in between. The CDR3 has 14 amino acids. The V gene's germline CDR1 is GTSNPN and CDR2 SVGIG (reference sequence). This chain's CDR3 is CAWSPPPGEAGLFF. The CDR3 DNA reads as TGTGCCTGGAGCCCCCCCCCGGGGGAGGCTGGGCTGTTTTTT.

This chain connects TRBV12-3 or TRBV12-4 to TRBJ2-1; a possible D gene is TRBD2 (6 bases). The CDR3 runs to 15 residues. V was trimmed by 3 bases and J by 2 bases, leaving 11 bases between them. The CDR3 DNA reads as TGTGCCAGCAGTTTCACTAGCTCAGCCTACAATGAGCAGTTCTTC. Protein sequence: CASSFTSSAYNEQFF.

This clonotype has a count of ten or more. The CDR3 region is CASTLGLNTEAFF. CDR3 in DNA: TGTGCCAGCACCCTTGGGCTGAACACTGAAGCTTTCTTT. The gene calls are TRBV5-5 and TRBJ1-1; no reliable D call. Looked up from germline, CDR1 is SGHKS and CDR2 is YYEKEE (reference sequence). The CDR3 has 13 amino acids. The ends were cut back, 6 bases at V and 0 bases at J, with 9 bases in the middle.

Many counts were recorded for this clonotype. The V gene is TRBV12-3 or TRBV12-4, the J gene TRBJ1-3, with 9 bases identical to TRBD1. The CDR3 runs 15 residues. V trimming: 5 bases; J trimming: 9 bases; junction bases outside the gene matches: 11. This CDR3 reads CASSPAGTGSVTIYF. CDR3 sequence (DNA): TGTGCCAGCAGTCCTGCCGGGACAGGGTCCGTCACCATATATTTT.

The V call is TRBV10-3, the J call TRBJ2-3, with 8 bases that match TRBD2. J lost 6 bases, V lost 10 bases, and 9 bases had no gene match. CDR3 length: 13 amino acids. In germline, CDR1 is ENHRY, CDR2 SYGVKD. Here the CDR3 DNA reads TGTGCCACCCTGCCGGGGGGGAGCGATACGCAGTATTTT. It translates to CATLPGGSDTQYF.

This clonotype turned up a few times. This chain links TRBV29-1 with TRBJ1-4; tentative D call: TRBD1 (5 bases). Germline V gene lookup returns CDR1 SQVTM and CDR2 ANQGSEA. The V end was cut by 6 bases, the J end by 3 bases, with 14 bases between. The length of the CDR3 is 14 residues. The CDR3: CSVTPGTANEKLFF. The DNA for the CDR3 is TGCAGCGTGACCCCCGGGACGGCTAATGAAAAACTGTTTTTT.

The chain employs TRBV20-1 and TRBJ1-2; TRBD1 is a possible D gene (6 bases). The germline V gene has CDR1 DFQATT and CDR2 SNEGSKA (reference sequence). Between the trimmed V and J ends, which lost 4 bases and 2 bases, there was a span of 14 bases. CDR3 length equals 14 residues. The CDR3 is CSATRDKGNYGYTF. Here the CDR3 DNA reads TGCAGTGCTACCCGGGACAAAGGCAACTATGGCTACACCTTC.

This clonotype was recorded a few times. The chain links TRBV12-3 or TRBV12-4 to TRBJ2-1; the D is unclear. Trimming shortened V by 6 bases and J by 4 bases, and 16 bases separated the two germline ends. The CDR3 is 15 amino acids. The CDR3 DNA reads as TGTGCCAGCAGCCCAGATCCGCCTCGGTACAATGAGCAGTTCTTC. Translated, it gives CASSPDPPRYNEQFF.

The chain joins TRBV19 to TRBJ2-7; D is uncertain. The V end was cut by 3 bases, the J end by 0 bases, with 9 bases between. Germline V gene data show CDR1 as LNHDA and CDR2 as SQIVND (reference sequence). This CDR3 has 14 residues. The DNA for the CDR3 is TGTGCCAGTAGTATCCCCGGCGGCTCCTACGAGCAGTACTTC. Translated: CASSIPGGSYEQYF.

V is TRBV4-2 and J is TRBJ1-1; the D is unclear. CDR1 is LGHNA and CDR2 is YNFKEQ in the germline V gene. V lost 1 base and J 3 bases, leaving 12 bases between the germline ends. The length of the CDR3 is 15 residues. The CDR3 DNA sequence: TGTGCCAGCAGCCAAGCTCAGGTCGGGGACACTGAAGCTTTCTTT. It yields the protein CASSQAQVGDTEAFF.

In its sample, this clonotype was seen many times. This rearrangement joins TRBV6-1 to TRBJ1-1, with D tentatively TRBD1 (5 bases). Trimming stripped 5 bases from V and 4 bases from J, with 20 bases between. The germline V gene encodes CDR1 MNHNS and CDR2 SASEGT. CDR3 length: 16 residues. The CDR3 here is CASSYGQSVQGTEAFF. CDR3 sequence (DNA): TGTGCCAGCAGTTACGGACAATCCGTCCAGGGCACTGAAGCTTTCTTT.

The sample holds many counts of this clonotype. This chain joins TRBV11-2 and TRBJ2-1; no reliable D call. The CDR3 runs 13 residues. Per germline, CDR1 SGHAT and CDR2 FQNNGV. Between the trimmed V and J ends, which lost 1 base and 8 bases, there was a span of 9 bases. The DNA for the CDR3 is TGTGCCAGCAGCTTAGTGGGGTGGGATGAGCAGTTCTTC. It encodes CASSLVGWDEQFF.

This clonotype was counted a single time. This chain uses TRBV7-6 with TRBJ2-7, with D perhaps TRBD1 (5 bases). V lost 5 bases to trimming and J lost 3 bases, with 11 bases between them. The CDR3 is 13 amino acids. Germline V gene data show CDR1 as SGHVS and CDR2 as FNYEAQ. The CDR3 sequence is CASSMTTVYEQYF. The CDR3 DNA sequence: TGTGCCAGCAGCATGACGACAGTCTACGAGCAGTACTTC.

The V gene is TRBV10-3, the J gene TRBJ1-2; no reliable D call. Germline loops: CDR1 ENHRY, CDR2 SYGVKD. The ends were cut back, 1 base at V and 3 bases at J, with 9 bases in the middle. This CDR3 is built from 14 residues. The CDR3: CAISELDGDYGYTF. CDR3 coding DNA: TGTGCCATCAGTGAGTTGGACGGAGACTATGGCTACACCTTC.

The rearrangement joins TRBV5-1 to TRBJ2-3; no clear D gene. Looked up from germline, CDR1 is SGHRS and CDR2 is YFSETQ. V lost 0 bases and J 2 bases, leaving 13 bases between the germline ends. The CDR3 runs to 16 residues. The CDR3 DNA reads as TGCGCCAGCAGCTTGGCCCCAGTAAGGAACACAGATACGCAGTATTTT. Translation gives CASSLAPVRNTDTQYF.

The sample holds many counts of this clonotype. The V gene is TRBV3-1, the J gene TRBJ1-4, with D unclear. The V end lost 1 base, the J end lost 0 bases, and 9 bases lay between the germline ends. Looked up from germline, CDR1 is LGHDT and CDR2 is YNNKEL (reference sequence). This CDR3 has 16 amino acids. CDR3 coding DNA: TGTGCCAGCAGCCAAGGAATAACTGCAACTAATGAAAAACTGTTTTTT. Its translation is CASSQGITATNEKLFF. Full variable domain (remainder filled in from reference TRBV3-1 and TRBJ1-4): DTAVSQTPKYLVTQMGNDKSIKCEQNLGHDTMYWYKQDSKKFLKIMFSYNNKELIINETVPNRFSPKSPDKAHLNLHINSLELGDSAVYFCASSQGITATNEKLFFGSGTQLSVL.

This clonotype was seen ten or more times. In DNA form, the CDR3 reads TGTGCCAGCAGTGAACGTGGGACCCAAGATGGCTACACCTTC. Translating gives CASSERGTQDGYTF. V is TRBV2 and J is TRBJ1-2, with D perhaps TRBD1 (5 bases). CDR1 and CDR2 from the germline V gene are SNHLY and FYNNEI. V shed 2 bases and J shed 6 bases, with 13 bases lying between them. This CDR3 is 14 amino acids long.

This chain uses TRBV19 with TRBJ2-1; D is possibly TRBD2 (6 bases). This CDR3 spans 13 amino acids. Trimming took 4 bases from V and 8 from J, leaving 12 bases between them. CDR1 is LNHDA, CDR2 SQIVND, per germline (reference sequence). The CDR3 DNA sequence: TGTGCCAGTAGTACTATATGGGAGGATGAGCAGTTCTTC. This translates into CASSTIWEDEQFF. Combining the CDR3 with reference TRBV19 and TRBJ2-1 gives the whole variable domain DGGITQSPKYLFRKEGQNVTLSCEQNLNHDAMYWYRQDPGQGLRLIYYSQIVNDFQKGDIAEGYSVSREKKESFPLTVTSAQKNPTAFYLCASSTIWEDEQFFGPGTRLTVL.